This TCR beta chain was recorded in a study of T cell responses to AZD1222 COVID-19 vaccine. Background on the study: Second doses that came at about 4 or about 12 weeks were put together. Findings and caveats of the study: Per reports, nearly half of all spike-specific TCRs target regions that are unmutated in variants. Most donors were white British and more were female, and clonal diversity was possibly underestimated. It was only after the peak T cell response that any repertoires were sampled.

Sequencing was performed with immunoSEQ multiplex PCR; in TCRdb, only in-frame clones are kept and a portion is missing. Here the sample spans around 150,000 clones, roughly 94% being singletons. With respect to this clone: Its matching antigen is unknown.

The sequencing here drew on peripheral blood, taken on day 0 of AZD1222 vaccination. The source is an adult in good health.

This CDR3 reads CASSRQPQETQYF. In DNA form, the CDR3 reads TGTGCCAGCAGCCGACAGCCACAAGAGACCCAGTACTTC. V usage is TRBV6-4 and J usage is TRBJ2-5, with D possibly matching TRBD1 (5 bases). Trimming left V 6 bases short and J 2 bases short, with 10 bases between. The CDR3 runs to 13 residues. CDR1 is MRHNA and CDR2 is SNTAGT in the germline V gene.